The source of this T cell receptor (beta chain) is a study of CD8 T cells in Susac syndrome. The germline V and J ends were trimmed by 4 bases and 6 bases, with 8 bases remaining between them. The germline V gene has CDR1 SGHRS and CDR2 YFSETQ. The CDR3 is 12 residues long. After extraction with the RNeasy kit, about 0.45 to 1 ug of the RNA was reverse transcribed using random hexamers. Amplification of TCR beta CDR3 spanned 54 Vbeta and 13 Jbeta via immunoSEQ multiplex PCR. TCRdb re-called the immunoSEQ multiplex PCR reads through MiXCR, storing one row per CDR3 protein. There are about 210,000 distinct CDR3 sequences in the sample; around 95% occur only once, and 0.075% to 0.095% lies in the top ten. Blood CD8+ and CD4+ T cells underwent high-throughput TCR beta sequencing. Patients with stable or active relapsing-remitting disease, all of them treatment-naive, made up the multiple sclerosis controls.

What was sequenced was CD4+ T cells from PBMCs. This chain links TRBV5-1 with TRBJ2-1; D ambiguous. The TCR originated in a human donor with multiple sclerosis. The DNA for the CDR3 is TGCGCCAGCAGCGCCCCGGGCAATGAGCAGTTCTTC. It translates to CASSAPGNEQFF.